This entry describes one T cell receptor (beta chain). This entry is derived from a study of technical replicates of blood from a few donors. Germline CDR1 is LNHNV and CDR2 is YYDKDF (reference sequence). The ends lost 5 bases at V and 5 bases at J; junction bases unmatched: 9. The CDR3 loop spans 14 amino acids. The repertoire was sequenced with immunoSEQ multiplex PCR; TCRdb's copy has only in-frame clones and lacks some. This repertoire shows 70,000 to 90,000 clones, 94% found once; its top ten account for approximately 0.4%. The chain uses TRBV15 and TRBJ2-7, with 7 nucleotides matching TRBD1. The clonotype originates from a human donor in good health. Specimen: T cells isolated from PBMCs. DNA of the CDR3: TGTGCCACCAGCCACGACAGGGAAGTAAACGAGCAGTACTTC. Translating it yields CATSHDREVNEQYF.